This record looks at one T cell receptor (beta chain) sequence and its context. Profiled with immunoSEQ multiplex PCR; TCRdb holds only in-frame clones, not every one. The table records about 12,000 clones, 80% of them present only once. These data originate in a study of OX40 agonist ivuxolimab in advanced cancers. Exclusion applied to patients with autoimmune disease history or systemic immunosuppression. Trimming removed 7 bases at V and 1 base at J, with 16 bases between. Germline CDR1 is SGHVS and CDR2 is FQNEAQ. This CDR3 is built from 15 residues. The TCR was taken from an adult with an advanced solid tumor such as melanoma, head and neck, liver or kidney cancer. The J gene is TRBJ1-1, the V gene TRBV7-8; a possible D gene is TRBD1 (6 bases). Material: CD4+ or CD8+ T cells sorted from blood, obtained in a trial of the OX40 agonist ivuxolimab. CDR3 DNA sequence: TGTGCCAGCATCCGAGGCGGCAGGGGGAACACTGAAGCTTTCTTT. It codes for CASIRGGRGNTEAFF.